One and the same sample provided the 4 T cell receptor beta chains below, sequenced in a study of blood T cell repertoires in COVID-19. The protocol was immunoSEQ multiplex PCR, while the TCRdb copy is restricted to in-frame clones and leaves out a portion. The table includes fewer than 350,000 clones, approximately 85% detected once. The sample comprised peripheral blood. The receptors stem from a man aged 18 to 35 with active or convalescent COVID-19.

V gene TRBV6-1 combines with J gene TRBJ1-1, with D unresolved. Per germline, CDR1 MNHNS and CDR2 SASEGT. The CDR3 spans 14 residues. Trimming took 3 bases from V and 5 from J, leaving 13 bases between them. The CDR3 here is CASSEMGSGTEAFF. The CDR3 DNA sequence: TGTGCCAGCAGTGAGATGGGCTCGGGGACTGAAGCTTTCTTT.

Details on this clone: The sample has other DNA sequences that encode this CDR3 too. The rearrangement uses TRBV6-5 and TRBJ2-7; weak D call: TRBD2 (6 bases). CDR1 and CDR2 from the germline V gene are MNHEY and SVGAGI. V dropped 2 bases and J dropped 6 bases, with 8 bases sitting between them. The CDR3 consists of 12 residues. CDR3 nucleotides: TGTGCCAGCAGTTACGGGGGAGGCGAGCAGTACTTC. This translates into CASSYGGGEQYF.

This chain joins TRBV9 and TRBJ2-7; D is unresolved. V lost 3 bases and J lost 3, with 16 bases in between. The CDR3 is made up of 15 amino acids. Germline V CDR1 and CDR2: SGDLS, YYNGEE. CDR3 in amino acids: CASSASLERYYEQYF. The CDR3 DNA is TGTGCCAGCAGCGCCTCCCTGGAGCGTTACTACGAGCAGTACTTC.

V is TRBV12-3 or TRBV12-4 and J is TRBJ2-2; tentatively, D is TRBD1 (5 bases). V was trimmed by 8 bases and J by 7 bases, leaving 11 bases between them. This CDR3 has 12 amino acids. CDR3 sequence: CASARTSGELFF. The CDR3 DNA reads TGTGCCAGCGCACGGACAAGCGGGGAGCTGTTTTTT.